This TCR beta chain was captured by sequencing in a study of cytomegalovirus exposure and HLA in healthy donors. Regarding the study as a whole: For TCR beta chains, V- and J-gene trimming was later linked to a missense DCLRE1C variant.

Regarding this clone: Its matching antigen is unknown.

The study ran its PCR with 60 Vbeta and 13 Jbeta primers. This table comes from immunoSEQ multiplex PCR, and its TCRdb copy is limited to in-frame clones, with some not included. The data show 150,000 to 200,000 clones, with about 75% seen just once and more than 13% held by the top ten. The CDR3 totals 14 residues. Germline lookup yields CDR1 SGHRS and CDR2 YFSETQ. V was pared by 4 bases and J by 1 base, with 4 bases of the junction left unmatched. The sample was PBMCs. This clonotype was sampled from a man in his fifties or sixties in good health and CMV-seropositive. The rearrangement joins TRBV5-1 to TRBJ1-1; TRBD1 aligns across 7 bases. This CDR3 reads CASSRDSPNTEAFF. The DNA for the CDR3 is TGCGCCAGCAGCCGGGACAGTCCGAACACTGAAGCTTTCTTT.